A selection of T cell receptor beta chains follows, all from one sample in a study of blood T cells in healthy people across ages. TCRdb re-called the 5' RACE reads through MiXCR, storing one row per CDR3 protein. Here the sample spans about 650,000 distinct CDR3 sequences, about a third being singletons. Sequenced material: blood. The receptors were gathered from a woman of 80 years or more in good health. Both conserved end residues are trimmed from each CDR3. Size tells how often a clone was seen (once, few, many) or the class of an expanded clone, and some rows leave it out.

>13|TRBV5-1|TRBJ2-5|many
ASSLALAGSETQY
>11|TRBV2|TRBJ1-1|.
ASSDWQNTEAF
>13|TRBV2|TRBJ2-1|many
ASRPGQGANNEQF
>12|TRBV5-1|TRBJ2-3|many
ASRTRGLTDTQY
>12|TRBV6-2/TRBV6-3|TRBJ2-1|many
ATGGRDFYNEQF
>15|TRBV3-1|TRBJ2-3|many
ASSHPAQAGLQDTQY
>12|TRBV7-2|TRBJ2-3|many
ASRRGSSTDTQY
>13|TRBV18|.|few
ASSPRGRARETQY
>14|TRBV5-1|TRBJ1-1|.
ASSLVRTDKDTEAF
>16|TRBV28|TRBJ2-7|.
ASSLLDPSWTRSYEQY
>11|TRBV29-1|TRBJ2-7|many
SVARDRGHEQY
>9|TRBV15|.|.
ATSGFHEQY
>12|TRBV29-1|TRBJ1-1|few
SVGPGGRDTEAF
>14|TRBV7-8|TRBJ2-5|many
ASSPDLTSGYNEQY
>13|TRBV2|TRBJ2-3|.
ASSEIHPTAHTQY